This TCR beta chain was captured in a study of blood T cell repertoires in COVID-19. For the study at large: COVID-19 samples, acute and convalescent, were from the United States, Italy and Spain. Sources were T cells, B-cell-depleted T cells, or PBMCs; the material itself was cDNA or gDNA.

By share, this clone ranks as medium-sized (0.01 to 0.1%). Original analysis: Using reference gene primer amplification, nucleated cell counts were estimated. The assay was immunoSEQ multiplex PCR, and TCRdb's table has in-frame clones only and misses some. That table is the source of V, J and clone size, and D and trimming were worked out from the DNA. This table has 55,000 to 60,000 clones, 70% to 85% appearing once. V was shortened by 6 bases and J by 4 bases, with 16 bases between the two germline ends. CDR1 and CDR2 (germline): SGHVS, FNYEAQ. The CDR3 has 15 residues. The rearrangement joins TRBV7-6 to TRBJ1-3; possibly TRBD1 for D (5 bases). This receptor was identified in a man aged 70-80 years with active COVID-19. The specimen was peripheral blood. CDR3 residues: CASSGIRGPGNTIYF. The CDR3 DNA sequence: TGTGCCAGCAGTGGTATAAGGGGTCCCGGAAACACCATATATTTT.